One and the same sample provided the 24 T cell receptor beta chains below, sequenced in a study of beta chain features in type 1 diabetes. Study-wide points: Patients with Type 1 diabetes showed moderately but significantly shorter TCRB CDR3s in all four CD4+ subsets.

What was sequenced were expressed TCRB transcripts, since all of the isolated RNA had been reverse transcribed. This table comes from immunoSEQ multiplex PCR, and its TCRdb copy is limited to in-frame clones, with some not included. The sample contains 250,000 to 300,000 clones, roughly an eighth of which appear only once. These receptors are not linked to any known antigen. The specimen was naive CD4+ T cells from blood. The receptors stem from a young man with type 1 diabetes.

This chain uses TRBV28 with TRBJ1-2; 8 bases align to TRBD1. After removal of 7 bases from V and 4 bases from J, the junction contained 5 bases not matched to a gene. The CDR3 has 13 residues. Germline V lookup: CDR1 MDHEN, CDR2 SYDVKM. Here the CDR3 DNA reads TGTGCCAGCACCCGAGGACAGGGCTATGGCTACACCTTC. Translated: CASTRGQGYGYTF.

V usage is TRBV19 and J usage is TRBJ1-5, with D perhaps matching TRBD1 (6 bases). Trimming shortened V by 8 bases and J by 3 bases, and 8 bases separated the two germline ends. Germline CDR1 reads LNHDA; CDR2 reads SQIVND (reference sequence). The CDR3 length is 12 residues. The CDR3 is CASRQANQPQHF. CDR3 sequence (DNA): TGTGCCAGTCGACAGGCCAATCAGCCCCAGCATTTT.

The chain uses TRBV29-1 and TRBJ1-1, with D possibly TRBD1 on 5 matching bases. V was trimmed by 4 bases and J by 2 bases, leaving 8 bases between them. Germline assignment: CDR1 SQVTM and CDR2 ANQGSEA. The CDR3 runs 12 residues. Written as DNA, the CDR3 is TGCAGCGTTGGACAGTCCAACACTGAAGCTTTCTTT. It yields the protein CSVGQSNTEAFF.

This chain's CDR3 is CASSLTGTGDNEQFF. As DNA, the CDR3 is TGTGCCAGCAGCTTAACAGGGACTGGAGACAATGAGCAGTTCTTC. The chain combines TRBV7-3 with TRBJ2-1, with D possibly TRBD2 on 6 matching bases. The germline V gene encodes CDR1 SGHTA and CDR2 FQGTGA. This CDR3 region has 15 residues. V was trimmed by 0 bases and J by 5 bases, leaving 11 bases between them. Using reference TRBV7-3 and TRBJ2-1 for the parts outside the CDR3, the full variable domain is GAGVSQTPSNKVTEKGKYVELRCDPISGHTALYWYRQSLGQGPEFLIYFQGTGAADDSGLPNDRFFAVRPEGSVSTLKIQRTERGDSAVYLCASSLTGTGDNEQFFGPGTRLTVL.

Only a few counts were recorded for this clone. This sequence joins TRBV15 and TRBJ1-2; perhaps TRBD1 as D (5 bases). The V end lost 5 bases, the J end lost 6 bases, and 13 bases lay between the germline ends. The length of the CDR3 is 13 residues. Germline loops: CDR1 LNHNV, CDR2 YYDKDF (reference sequence). The CDR3 DNA reads as TGTGCCACCAGCCGGGGGGGGAAGGATGGCTACACCTTC. Residues: CATSRGGKDGYTF.

This clone turned up a few times. The V and J genes are TRBV7-2 and TRBJ2-3; weak D call: TRBD2 (6 bases). Germline CDR1 and CDR2: SGHTA and FQGNSA. There are 13 residues in the CDR3. Deletions cut 5 bases from V and 2 bases from J, with 8 bases between. The CDR3 protein is CASSPSVTDTQYF. The CDR3 DNA sequence: TGTGCCAGCAGCCCTAGCGTCACAGATACGCAGTATTTT.

A few counts support this clone. The chain employs TRBV5-6 and TRBJ1-5; 7 nucleotides line up with TRBD1. Germline V gene sequence: CDR1 SGHDT, CDR2 YYEEEE. The CDR3 has 17 amino acids. The V segment lost 1 base and the J segment 2 bases; nucleotides outside the gene matches: 9. Here the CDR3 DNA reads TGTGCCAGCAGCTTGCCCCGACAGGGTAAGGGCAATCAGCCCCAGCATTTT. Residues: CASSLPRQGKGNQPQHF.

This clone was seen a handful of times. In nucleotides, the CDR3 is TGTGCCAGCCTTCGGAACACTGAAGCTTTCTTT. This translates into CASLRNTEAFF. The chain links TRBV28 to TRBJ1-1, with D unclear. CDR1 is MDHEN, CDR2 SYDVKM, per germline. The CDR3 covers 11 residues. Trimming took 8 bases from V and 1 from J, leaving 5 bases between them.

This clone was seen more than once but under ten times. The V call is TRBV11-2, the J call TRBJ2-7; D uncertain. Trimming took 0 bases from V and 1 from J, leaving 7 bases between them. Germline CDR1 SGHAT, CDR2 FQNNGV. This CDR3 contains 14 residues. CDR3 nucleotide sequence: TGTGCCAGCAGCTTAGATGTCAGTTCCTACGAGCAGTACTTC. It translates to CASSLDVSSYEQYF. The full variable domain, completed using reference TRBV11-2 and TRBJ2-7, is EAGVAQSPRYKIIEKRQSVAFWCNPISGHATLYWYQQILGQGPKLLIQFQNNGVVDDSQLPKDRFSAERLKGVDSTLKIQPAKLEDSAVYLCASSLDVSSYEQYFGPGTRLTVT.

This clone was detected a few times. The chain has TRBV29-1 and TRBJ1-2, with D possibly matching TRBD1 (5 bases). Trimming shortened V by 1 base and J by 6 bases, and 15 bases separated the two germline ends. The CDR3 consists of 14 residues. Germline-derived CDR1 and CDR2 are SQVTM and ANQGSEA. The CDR3 DNA reads as TGCAGCGTTGAAGGGGGGGGTGATCTGGATGGCTACACCTTC. This encodes CSVEGGGDLDGYTF.

This clone appeared a few times. This chain connects TRBV5-6 to TRBJ1-3; D is possibly TRBD1 (5 bases). Germline loops: CDR1 SGHDT, CDR2 YYEEEE. Between the trimmed V and J ends, which lost 4 bases and 0 bases, there was a span of 11 bases. The CDR3 is 15 residues long. CDR3 region: CASSRQRPSGNTIYF. The CDR3 nucleotides are TGTGCCAGCAGCCGACAGCGACCCTCTGGAAACACCATATATTTT.

This clone was counted between two and nine times. The chain carries TRBV27 and TRBJ2-7; perhaps TRBD2 as D (5 bases). The germline gives CDR1 MNHEY, CDR2 SMNVEV (reference sequence). Deletions cut 2 bases from V and 4 bases from J, with 9 bases between. There are 13 residues in the CDR3. In nucleotides, the CDR3 is TGTGCCAGCAGTTTAGCACGGGATTACGAGCAGTACTTC. As protein: CASSLARDYEQYF.

This clone was observed a few times. The CDR3 DNA is TGTGCCAGCAGCCGGGACTCAGAACAAAGGCAGTTCTTC. This codes for CASSRDSEQRQFF. The chain recombines TRBV7-7 with TRBJ2-1; D may be TRBD2 (6 bases). The germline V gene has CDR1 SSHAT and CDR2 FNYEAQ (reference sequence). V was cut by 5 bases and J by 12 bases, with 17 bases left in between. The CDR3 is made up of 13 amino acids.

The CDR3 DNA reads as TGTGCCAGCAGTGATCCCGGGGAGGGTAGATATGGCTACACCTTC. This codes for CASSDPGEGRYGYTF. This chain uses TRBV2 with TRBJ1-2; D is unclear. The length of the CDR3 is 15 residues. Between the trimmed V and J ends, which lost 3 bases and 5 bases, there was a span of 16 bases. The germline gives CDR1 SNHLY, CDR2 FYNNEI.

This clone was observed a few times. The chain links TRBV27 to TRBJ2-5; D might be TRBD1 (6 bases). CDR1 is MNHEY, CDR2 SMNVEV, per germline (reference sequence). Trimming shortened V by 5 bases and J by 6 bases, and 19 bases separated the two germline ends. The CDR3 length is 15 residues. The CDR3 DNA reads as TGTGCCAGCAGTCCGATAAATCAGGGGAGCCAGACCCAGTACTTC. This gives the protein CASSPINQGSQTQYF.

This clone was counted only a few times. The chain uses TRBV5-1 and TRBJ2-1, with 8 nucleotides matching TRBD2. CDR3 length: 16 residues. V dropped 0 bases and J dropped 7; count of bases not matched to a gene: 9. Germline CDR1 reads SGHRS; CDR2 reads YFSETQ. The CDR3 loop reads CASSLEGSGNRNEQFF. The CDR3 bases are TGCGCCAGCAGCTTGGAGGGTAGCGGGAACAGGAATGAGCAGTTCTTC.

This clone has a handful of counts. The chain carries TRBV4-2 and TRBJ1-2; tentative D call: TRBD1 (5 bases). Looked up from germline, CDR1 is LGHNA and CDR2 is YNFKEQ. The CDR3 has 17 residues. V was shortened by 0 bases and J by 0 bases, with 14 bases between the two germline ends. The DNA of the CDR3 is TGTGCCAGCAGCCAAGAAGGGGTGATGCAAGCTAACTATGGCTACACCTTC. As protein: CASSQEGVMQANYGYTF.

This chain uses TRBV6-4 with TRBJ1-1; a weak D match, TRBD1 (6 bases). Looked up from germline, CDR1 is MRHNA and CDR2 is SNTAGT. This CDR3 region has 14 residues. Trimming stripped 7 bases from V and 4 bases from J, with 16 bases between. CDR3 bases: TGTGCCAGCACCCACCGAAGGGGGAGCACTGAAGCTTTCTTT. This encodes CASTHRRGSTEAFF.

This clone came up a few times. The genes are TRBV7-7 and TRBJ2-5, with 8 bases matching TRBD1. The germline V gene encodes CDR1 SSHAT and CDR2 FNYEAQ (reference sequence). V lost 5 bases, J lost 4 bases, and 6 bases stayed unmatched. The CDR3 loop spans 14 amino acids. Here the CDR3 reads CASSRQGMGETQYF. The CDR3 nucleotides read TGTGCCAGCAGCCGACAGGGGATGGGAGAGACCCAGTACTTC. Full variable domain (rest looked up from reference TRBV7-7 and TRBJ2-5): GAGVSQSPRYKVTKRGQDVTLRCDPISSHATLYWYQQALGQGPEFLTYFNYEAQPDKSGLPSDRFSAERPEGSISTLTIQRTEQRDSAMYRCASSRQGMGETQYFGPGTRLLVL.

The rearrangement joins TRBV19 to TRBJ1-5, with TRBD1 matching over 8 bases. Germline loops: CDR1 LNHDA, CDR2 SQIVND (reference sequence). The CDR3 contains 14 residues. The V segment lost 7 bases and the J segment 6 bases; nucleotides outside the gene matches: 8. This chain's CDR3 is CASTPRQGSQPQHF. DNA of the CDR3: TGTGCCAGTACCCCCCGACAGGGGAGTCAGCCCCAGCATTTT.

This clone was picked up a small number of times. J is TRBJ2-1 and V is TRBV5-1; 8 bases are shared with TRBD1. Trimming cost V 4 bases and J 1 base; bases outside gene matches: 4. CDR1 SGHRS and CDR2 YFSETQ come from the germline V gene. This CDR3 contains 15 residues. The DNA for the CDR3 is TGCGCCAGCAGCGTTGGACAGGGTTCCTACAATGAGCAGTTCTTC. This encodes CASSVGQGSYNEQFF.

This clone has just a few counts. This chain connects TRBV5-1 to TRBJ2-1; TRBD1 aligns across 9 bases. Germline V lookup: CDR1 SGHRS, CDR2 YFSETQ. Losses at the gene ends were 0 bases for V and 7 bases for J; bases not matched to a gene: 8. The CDR3 is made up of 16 amino acids. The CDR3 region is CASSLAGTGYRNEQFF. CDR3 nucleotide sequence: TGCGCCAGCAGCTTGGCCGGGACAGGGTATCGGAATGAGCAGTTCTTC.

This clone occurred a few times. This chain connects TRBV28 to TRBJ2-7; weak D call: TRBD1 (5 bases). Trimming removed 3 bases at V and 4 bases at J, with 10 bases between. There are 13 residues in the CDR3. Germline V lookup: CDR1 MDHEN, CDR2 SYDVKM. CDR3 amino acids: CASSFPQGYEQYF. The CDR3 nucleotides read TGTGCCAGCAGTTTTCCCCAGGGTTACGAGCAGTACTTC.

This chain joins TRBV11-1 and TRBJ1-1; the match to TRBD1 covers 7 bases. Germline V gives CDR1 SGHAT, CDR2 FQDESV (reference sequence). This CDR3 spans 14 amino acids. The V segment lost 1 base and the J segment 5 bases; nucleotides outside the gene matches: 4. The CDR3 coding sequence is TGTGCCAGCAGCTTAGTACAGGGGAGAACTGAAGCTTTCTTT. Amino acid sequence: CASSLVQGRTEAFF.